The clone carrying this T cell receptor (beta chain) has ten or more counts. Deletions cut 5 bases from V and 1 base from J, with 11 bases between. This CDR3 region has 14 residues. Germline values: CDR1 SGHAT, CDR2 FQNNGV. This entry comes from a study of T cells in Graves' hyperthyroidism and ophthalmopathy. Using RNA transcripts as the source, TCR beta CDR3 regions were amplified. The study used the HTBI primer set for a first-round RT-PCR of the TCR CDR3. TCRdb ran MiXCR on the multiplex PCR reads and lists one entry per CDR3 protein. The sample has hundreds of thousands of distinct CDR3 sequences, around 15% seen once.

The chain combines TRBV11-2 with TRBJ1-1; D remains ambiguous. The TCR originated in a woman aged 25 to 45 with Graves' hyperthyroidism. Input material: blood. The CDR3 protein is CASSTIWENTEAFF. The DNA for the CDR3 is TGTGCCAGCAGCACCATTTGGGAGAACACTGAAGCTTTCTTT.